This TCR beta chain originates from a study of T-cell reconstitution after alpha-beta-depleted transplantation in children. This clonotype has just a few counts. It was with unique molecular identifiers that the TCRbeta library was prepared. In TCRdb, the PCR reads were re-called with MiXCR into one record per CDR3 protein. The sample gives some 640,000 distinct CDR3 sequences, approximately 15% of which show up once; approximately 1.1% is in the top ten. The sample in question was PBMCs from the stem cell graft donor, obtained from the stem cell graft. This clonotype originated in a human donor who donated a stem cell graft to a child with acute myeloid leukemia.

CDR3 residues: CSVGDRGRHEQFF. CDR3 nucleotide sequence: TGCAGCGTTGGGGACAGGGGGCGTCATGAGCAGTTCTTC. The chain couples TRBV29-1 to TRBJ2-1; 12 positions match TRBD1. The CDR3 is made up of 13 amino acids. Germline CDR1 reads SQVTM; CDR2 reads ANQGSEA. Germline trimming cut 4 bases from V and 8 bases from J; bases unmatched to any gene: 3.